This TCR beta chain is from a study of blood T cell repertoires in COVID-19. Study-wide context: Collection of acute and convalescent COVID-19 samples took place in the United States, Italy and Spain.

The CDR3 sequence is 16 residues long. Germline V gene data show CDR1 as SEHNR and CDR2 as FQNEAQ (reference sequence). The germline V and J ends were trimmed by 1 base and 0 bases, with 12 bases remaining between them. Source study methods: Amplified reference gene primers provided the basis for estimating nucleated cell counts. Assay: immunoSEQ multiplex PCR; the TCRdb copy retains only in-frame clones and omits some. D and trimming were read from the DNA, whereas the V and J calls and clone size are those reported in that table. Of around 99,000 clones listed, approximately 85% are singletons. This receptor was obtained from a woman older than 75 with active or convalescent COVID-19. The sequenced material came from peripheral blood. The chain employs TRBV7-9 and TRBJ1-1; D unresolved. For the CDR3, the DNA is TGTGCCAGCAGCTTAGATCCAGGCAGCATGAACACTGAAGCTTTCTTT. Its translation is CASSLDPGSMNTEAFF.